The next 28 T cell receptor beta chains were all read from a single sample in a study of human T cells and chemical hapten exposure. Noted time point: pre-sensitization, week 0. Documented treatment: therapeutic diphenylcyclopropenone sensitization with weekly scalp DPC. TCRdb passed the RACE reads through MiXCR, listing each CDR3 protein once. The sample records 80,000 to 95,000 distinct CDR3 sequences, around 10% being singletons. The material was whole blood, obtained in connection with sensitization to the hapten diphenylcyclopropenone (DPC). Receptors originate from a woman between 40 and 55 years old with alopecia areata. Some clones in this sample may be carry-over from other donors' samples.

This clonotype was detected a few times. CDR3 loop: CSVDSGGNQPQHF. In nucleotides, the CDR3 is TGCAGCGTTGATTCGGGGGGCAATCAGCCCCAGCATTTT. V usage is TRBV29-1 and J usage is TRBJ1-5, with D perhaps matching TRBD1 (5 bases). This CDR3 has 13 amino acids. Trimming pared 3 bases from V and 2 bases from J, leaving 8 bases between. Germline V lookup: CDR1 SQVTM, CDR2 ANQGSEA.

This clonotype was seen at least ten times. The chain recombines TRBV27 with TRBJ2-2; 7 positions match TRBD1. V was pared by 5 bases and J by 7 bases, with 10 bases of the junction left unmatched. This CDR3 spans 15 amino acids. In germline, CDR1 is MNHEY, CDR2 SMNVEV (reference sequence). The CDR3 sequence: CASSPTGIYGGELFF. The CDR3 nucleotides read TGTGCCAGCAGTCCGACAGGGATTTACGGCGGGGAGCTGTTTTTT.

This clonotype was observed once. A clone one base away is much larger, so this may be a read error. The rearrangement uses TRBV11-3 and TRBJ2-3; D remains ambiguous. The CDR3 spans 15 residues. Germline V gives CDR1 SGHNT, CDR2 YENEEA. CDR3 amino acids: CASSLGVSPTDMQYF. The CDR3 coding sequence is TGTGCCAGCAGCTTGGGCGTTTCTCCCACAGATATGCAGTATTTT.

The sample holds a few counts of this clonotype. This chain links TRBV6-5 with TRBJ2-1; 7 bases map to TRBD1. Losses at the gene ends were 6 bases for V and 2 bases for J; bases not matched to a gene: 7. There are 15 residues in the CDR3. Germline CDR1 MNHEY, CDR2 SVGAGI. For the CDR3, the DNA is TGTGCCAGCAGCCCAGGGACAGCCCCCTACAATGAGCAGTTCTTC. As protein: CASSPGTAPYNEQFF.

This clonotype was seen a single time. The chain employs TRBV12-3 or TRBV12-4 and TRBJ1-1; 9 nucleotides agree with TRBD1. Germline trimming cut 5 bases from V and 7 bases from J; bases unmatched to any gene: 8. The CDR3 totals 14 residues. CDR3 region: CASSPSGQGDEAFF. CDR3 in DNA: TGTGCCAGCAGTCCGTCGGGACAGGGCGATGAAGCTTTCTTT.

J is TRBJ1-2 and V is TRBV3-1; 7 positions match TRBD1. Germline V CDR1 and CDR2: LGHDT, YNNKEL (reference sequence). The V gene end was trimmed by 1 base and the J gene end by 7 bases; junction bases not matched to a gene: 12. The CDR3 extends over 16 amino acids. The CDR3 nucleotides read TGTGCCAGCAGCCAAGGCCGGGGCAGGGACAGCTGTGGCTACACCTTC. Amino acids: CASSQGRGRDSCGYTF.

This clonotype was detected a few times. The chain recombines TRBV6-2 or TRBV6-3 with TRBJ1-5, with unresolved D. Trimming removed 7 bases at V and 6 bases at J, with 16 bases between. The CDR3 is 14 residues long. Germline CDR1 is MNHEY and CDR2 is SVGEGT. In nucleotides, the CDR3 is TGTGCCAGCACCCCCGGCCAGGAGAGTCAGCCCCAGCATTTT. Translating it yields CASTPGQESQPQHF.

This clonotype was observed a handful of times. The chain recombines TRBV6-2 or TRBV6-3 with TRBJ1-2; possible D gene TRBD1, 6 bases. The CDR3 totals 14 residues. With 7 bases removed from V and 2 bases from J, the gap between germline ends came to 14 bases. The germline gives CDR1 MNHEY, CDR2 SVGEGT. The CDR3: CASNGQSINYGYTF. CDR3 bases: TGTGCCAGCAACGGACAGTCTATCAACTATGGCTACACCTTC.

The chain recombines TRBV27 with TRBJ2-1; no reliable D call. This CDR3 has 15 amino acids. Per the germline V gene, CDR1 is MNHEY and CDR2 is SMNVEV (reference sequence). Trimming stripped 5 bases from V and 4 bases from J, with 15 bases between. Here the CDR3 DNA reads TGTGCCAGCAGTCGGCAGGAATTCCCTTACAATGAGCAGTTCTTC. The encoded protein is CASSRQEFPYNEQFF.

This clonotype has more than one count but fewer than ten. This chain links TRBV7-8 with TRBJ2-3; maybe TRBD1 (6 bases). Trimming removed 5 bases from V and 2 bases from J, with 17 bases in between. Germline CDR1 SGHVS, CDR2 FQNEAQ. The CDR3 consists of 16 residues. This CDR3 reads CASSPLDRRSTDTQYF. The DNA of the CDR3 is TGTGCCAGCAGCCCCCTAGACAGGCGGTCCACAGATACGCAGTATTTT.

This clonotype was seen at least ten times. The gene calls are TRBV12-3 or TRBV12-4 and TRBJ1-2; TRBD1 might be the D (5 bases). V lost 4 bases and J lost 5, with 17 bases in between. The CDR3 length is 15 residues. CDR3 coding DNA: TGTGCCAGCAGTTATCCAGGGCTCACCTCATATGGCTACACCTTC. Protein product: CASSYPGLTSYGYTF.

This clonotype was detected many times. The chain couples TRBV29-1 to TRBJ2-6; D is tentatively TRBD1 or TRBD2 (5 bases each). Trimming took 2 bases from V and 0 from J, leaving 11 bases between them. CDR1 SQVTM and CDR2 ANQGSEA come from the germline V gene. This CDR3 comprises 16 residues. CDR3 DNA: TGCAGCGTTGAAAGAGAGGGGCCCTCTGGGGCCAACGTCCTGACTTTC. As protein: CSVEREGPSGANVLTF.

This clonotype showed up just a few times. The V call is TRBV7-9, the J call TRBJ1-2; D possibly corresponds to TRBD1 (5 bases). The CDR3 extends over 13 amino acids. In germline, CDR1 is SEHNR, CDR2 FQNEAQ (reference sequence). Trimming pared 7 bases from V and 2 bases from J, leaving 11 bases between. This chain's CDR3 is CASTLGTNYGYTF. The CDR3 DNA reads TGTGCCAGCACCCTTGGGACGAACTATGGCTACACCTTC.

This clonotype occurred many times. V and J are TRBV4-1 and TRBJ2-3; D gene unclear. Trimming took off 1 base at V and 7 bases at J, with 18 bases between the two ends. Germline V gene data show CDR1 as MGHRA and CDR2 as YSYEKL. CDR3 size: 16 residues. CDR3 region: CASSQAPILVGNTQYF. CDR3 coding DNA: TGCGCCAGCAGCCAAGCACCCATTCTTGTTGGGAATACGCAGTATTTT.

There are many counts of this clonotype. The chain carries TRBV6-2 or TRBV6-3 and TRBJ2-2, with a tentative D call TRBD2 (6 bases). Germline V gene sequence: CDR1 MNHEY, CDR2 SVGEGT. The CDR3 runs 16 residues. Trimming took 4 bases from V and 0 from J, leaving 12 bases between them. In DNA, the CDR3 is TGTGCCAGCAGTTCTAGCGTTCCCGCGAACACCGGGGAGCTGTTTTTT. Amino acids: CASSSSVPANTGELFF.

This clonotype was seen only a few times. The rearrangement uses TRBV2 and TRBJ2-7; D is unresolved. This CDR3 spans 12 amino acids. The V gene lost 7 bases and the J gene lost 7 bases, with 14 bases spanning the gap. Per germline, CDR1 SNHLY and CDR2 FYNNEI. The CDR3 sequence is CASTLMGTEQYF. CDR3 coding DNA: TGTGCCAGCACCCTGATGGGTACGGAGCAGTACTTC.

This clonotype was counted a few times. The CDR3 loop is CASSQDGSSGANVLTF. The CDR3 DNA reads TGCGCCAGCAGCCAAGACGGCAGCTCTGGGGCCAACGTCCTGACTTTC. This chain links TRBV4-3 with TRBJ2-6; D not resolved. The ends were cut back, 0 bases at V and 0 bases at J, with 6 bases in the middle. Germline CDR1 is LGHNA and CDR2 is YSLEER. The CDR3 sequence is 16 residues long.

This clonotype occurred many times. The CDR3 protein is CASLAASGGAGNEQFF. The CDR3 DNA reads as TGTGCCAGCTTAGCGGCTAGCGGGGGGGCAGGTAATGAGCAGTTCTTC. This sequence joins TRBV7-2 and TRBJ2-1; 12 nucleotides line up with TRBD2. The CDR3 runs 16 residues. The V gene's germline CDR1 is SGHTA and CDR2 FQGNSA. V dropped 8 bases and J dropped 7; count of bases not matched to a gene: 12.

This sequence joins TRBV4-3 and TRBJ2-7, with 10 bases matching TRBD1. V was clipped by 3 bases and J by 1 base; unmatched bases: 0. The length of the CDR3 is 14 residues. Germline CDR1 reads LGHNA; CDR2 reads YSLEER. The CDR3 reads CASSQGQGSYEQYF. The CDR3 DNA reads as TGCGCCAGCAGCCAGGGACAGGGGTCCTACGAGCAGTACTTC.

The chain recombines TRBV6-5 with TRBJ1-5, with no clear D. This CDR3 comprises 13 residues. From germline, CDR1 is MNHEY and CDR2 SVGAGI. V lost 6 bases, J lost 4 bases, and 10 bases lay in between. CDR3 DNA: TGTGCCAGCAGACGGGCATCAAATCAGCCCCAGCATTTT. As protein: CASRRASNQPQHF.

This clonotype was counted only a few times. The chain employs TRBV21-1 and TRBJ2-7; TRBD1, the D gene given by the table, was not confirmed from the DNA. TRBV21-1 corresponds to a pseudogene. This CDR3 region has 16 residues. Written as DNA, the CDR3 is TGTGCCAGCACCGCGAAAGAGACAGGTTTTACCTACGAACAGTACTTC. Amino acids: CASTAKETGFTYEQYF.

The table lists this clonotype with many counts. V is TRBV9 and J is TRBJ2-5; D unresolved. The V gene's germline CDR1 is SGDLS and CDR2 YYNGEE. V was cut by 0 bases and J by 3 bases, with 9 bases left in between. The CDR3 is made up of 14 amino acids. This CDR3 is CASSVGGIEETQYF. The CDR3 nucleotides are TGTGCCAGCAGCGTAGGGGGTATTGAAGAGACCCAGTACTTC.

The chain joins TRBV25-1 to TRBJ2-1; D gene uncertain. Deletions cut 3 bases from V and 5 bases from J, with 14 bases between. Germline V lookup: CDR1 MGHDK, CDR2 SYGVNS. The CDR3 is made up of 15 amino acids. The chain's CDR3 is CASSDPAVVHNEQFF. DNA for the CDR3: TGTGCCAGCAGTGACCCAGCAGTCGTTCACAATGAGCAGTTCTTC.

The rearrangement joins TRBV6-6 to TRBJ2-3, with D perhaps matching TRBD2 (6 bases). V lost 5 bases, J lost 2 bases, and 17 bases lay in between. The CDR3 totals 16 residues. Per germline, CDR1 MNHNY and CDR2 SVGAGI (reference sequence). In nucleotides, the CDR3 is TGTGCCAGCAGTCGGCCGGGCGGGGAATACACAGATACGCAGTATTTT. The encoded protein is CASSRPGGEYTDTQYF.

This clonotype appeared many times. The gene calls are TRBV7-9 and TRBJ2-3; possibly TRBD1 for D (6 bases). Germline-derived CDR1 and CDR2 are SEHNR and FQNEAQ (reference sequence). V was pared by 5 bases and J by 3 bases, with 18 bases between. CDR3 length: 16 residues. The CDR3 spells CASSPSRGLGTDTQYF. The CDR3 coding sequence is TGTGCCAGCAGCCCTTCCAGGGGTCTCGGGACAGATACGCAGTATTTT.

Ten or more counts support this clonotype. This chain links TRBV4-2 with TRBJ2-4; 11 bases line up with TRBD1. CDR1 and CDR2 from the germline V gene are LGHNA and YNFKEQ. CDR3 length: 13 residues. Losses at the gene ends were 11 bases for V and 6 bases for J; bases not matched to a gene: 6. The CDR3 here is CAAPGQGGNIQYF. CDR3 DNA: TGTGCCGCGCCGGGACAGGGGGGAAACATTCAGTACTTC.

The table lists this clonotype with a few counts. This rearrangement joins TRBV20-1 to TRBJ1-1; D remains unclear. V was trimmed by 0 bases and J by 2 bases, leaving 10 bases between them. Per germline, CDR1 DFQATT and CDR2 SNEGSKA (reference sequence). The CDR3 is made up of 14 amino acids. For the CDR3, the DNA is TGCAGTGCTAGAGATGGGAAGGCTAACACTGAAGCTTTCTTT. Residues: CSARDGKANTEAFF.

This clonotype was seen a single time. A clone one base away is much larger, so this may be a read error. The chain combines TRBV3-1 with TRBJ2-7; D remains unclear. The CDR3 extends over 16 amino acids. V lost 0 bases and J lost 2, with 14 bases in between. Looked up from germline, CDR1 is LGHDT and CDR2 is YNNKEL (reference sequence). CDR3 in amino acids: CASSQEYETLAYEQYF. DNA for the CDR3: TGTGCCAGCAGCCAAGAATATGAGACTTTAGCCTACGAGCAGTACTTC.